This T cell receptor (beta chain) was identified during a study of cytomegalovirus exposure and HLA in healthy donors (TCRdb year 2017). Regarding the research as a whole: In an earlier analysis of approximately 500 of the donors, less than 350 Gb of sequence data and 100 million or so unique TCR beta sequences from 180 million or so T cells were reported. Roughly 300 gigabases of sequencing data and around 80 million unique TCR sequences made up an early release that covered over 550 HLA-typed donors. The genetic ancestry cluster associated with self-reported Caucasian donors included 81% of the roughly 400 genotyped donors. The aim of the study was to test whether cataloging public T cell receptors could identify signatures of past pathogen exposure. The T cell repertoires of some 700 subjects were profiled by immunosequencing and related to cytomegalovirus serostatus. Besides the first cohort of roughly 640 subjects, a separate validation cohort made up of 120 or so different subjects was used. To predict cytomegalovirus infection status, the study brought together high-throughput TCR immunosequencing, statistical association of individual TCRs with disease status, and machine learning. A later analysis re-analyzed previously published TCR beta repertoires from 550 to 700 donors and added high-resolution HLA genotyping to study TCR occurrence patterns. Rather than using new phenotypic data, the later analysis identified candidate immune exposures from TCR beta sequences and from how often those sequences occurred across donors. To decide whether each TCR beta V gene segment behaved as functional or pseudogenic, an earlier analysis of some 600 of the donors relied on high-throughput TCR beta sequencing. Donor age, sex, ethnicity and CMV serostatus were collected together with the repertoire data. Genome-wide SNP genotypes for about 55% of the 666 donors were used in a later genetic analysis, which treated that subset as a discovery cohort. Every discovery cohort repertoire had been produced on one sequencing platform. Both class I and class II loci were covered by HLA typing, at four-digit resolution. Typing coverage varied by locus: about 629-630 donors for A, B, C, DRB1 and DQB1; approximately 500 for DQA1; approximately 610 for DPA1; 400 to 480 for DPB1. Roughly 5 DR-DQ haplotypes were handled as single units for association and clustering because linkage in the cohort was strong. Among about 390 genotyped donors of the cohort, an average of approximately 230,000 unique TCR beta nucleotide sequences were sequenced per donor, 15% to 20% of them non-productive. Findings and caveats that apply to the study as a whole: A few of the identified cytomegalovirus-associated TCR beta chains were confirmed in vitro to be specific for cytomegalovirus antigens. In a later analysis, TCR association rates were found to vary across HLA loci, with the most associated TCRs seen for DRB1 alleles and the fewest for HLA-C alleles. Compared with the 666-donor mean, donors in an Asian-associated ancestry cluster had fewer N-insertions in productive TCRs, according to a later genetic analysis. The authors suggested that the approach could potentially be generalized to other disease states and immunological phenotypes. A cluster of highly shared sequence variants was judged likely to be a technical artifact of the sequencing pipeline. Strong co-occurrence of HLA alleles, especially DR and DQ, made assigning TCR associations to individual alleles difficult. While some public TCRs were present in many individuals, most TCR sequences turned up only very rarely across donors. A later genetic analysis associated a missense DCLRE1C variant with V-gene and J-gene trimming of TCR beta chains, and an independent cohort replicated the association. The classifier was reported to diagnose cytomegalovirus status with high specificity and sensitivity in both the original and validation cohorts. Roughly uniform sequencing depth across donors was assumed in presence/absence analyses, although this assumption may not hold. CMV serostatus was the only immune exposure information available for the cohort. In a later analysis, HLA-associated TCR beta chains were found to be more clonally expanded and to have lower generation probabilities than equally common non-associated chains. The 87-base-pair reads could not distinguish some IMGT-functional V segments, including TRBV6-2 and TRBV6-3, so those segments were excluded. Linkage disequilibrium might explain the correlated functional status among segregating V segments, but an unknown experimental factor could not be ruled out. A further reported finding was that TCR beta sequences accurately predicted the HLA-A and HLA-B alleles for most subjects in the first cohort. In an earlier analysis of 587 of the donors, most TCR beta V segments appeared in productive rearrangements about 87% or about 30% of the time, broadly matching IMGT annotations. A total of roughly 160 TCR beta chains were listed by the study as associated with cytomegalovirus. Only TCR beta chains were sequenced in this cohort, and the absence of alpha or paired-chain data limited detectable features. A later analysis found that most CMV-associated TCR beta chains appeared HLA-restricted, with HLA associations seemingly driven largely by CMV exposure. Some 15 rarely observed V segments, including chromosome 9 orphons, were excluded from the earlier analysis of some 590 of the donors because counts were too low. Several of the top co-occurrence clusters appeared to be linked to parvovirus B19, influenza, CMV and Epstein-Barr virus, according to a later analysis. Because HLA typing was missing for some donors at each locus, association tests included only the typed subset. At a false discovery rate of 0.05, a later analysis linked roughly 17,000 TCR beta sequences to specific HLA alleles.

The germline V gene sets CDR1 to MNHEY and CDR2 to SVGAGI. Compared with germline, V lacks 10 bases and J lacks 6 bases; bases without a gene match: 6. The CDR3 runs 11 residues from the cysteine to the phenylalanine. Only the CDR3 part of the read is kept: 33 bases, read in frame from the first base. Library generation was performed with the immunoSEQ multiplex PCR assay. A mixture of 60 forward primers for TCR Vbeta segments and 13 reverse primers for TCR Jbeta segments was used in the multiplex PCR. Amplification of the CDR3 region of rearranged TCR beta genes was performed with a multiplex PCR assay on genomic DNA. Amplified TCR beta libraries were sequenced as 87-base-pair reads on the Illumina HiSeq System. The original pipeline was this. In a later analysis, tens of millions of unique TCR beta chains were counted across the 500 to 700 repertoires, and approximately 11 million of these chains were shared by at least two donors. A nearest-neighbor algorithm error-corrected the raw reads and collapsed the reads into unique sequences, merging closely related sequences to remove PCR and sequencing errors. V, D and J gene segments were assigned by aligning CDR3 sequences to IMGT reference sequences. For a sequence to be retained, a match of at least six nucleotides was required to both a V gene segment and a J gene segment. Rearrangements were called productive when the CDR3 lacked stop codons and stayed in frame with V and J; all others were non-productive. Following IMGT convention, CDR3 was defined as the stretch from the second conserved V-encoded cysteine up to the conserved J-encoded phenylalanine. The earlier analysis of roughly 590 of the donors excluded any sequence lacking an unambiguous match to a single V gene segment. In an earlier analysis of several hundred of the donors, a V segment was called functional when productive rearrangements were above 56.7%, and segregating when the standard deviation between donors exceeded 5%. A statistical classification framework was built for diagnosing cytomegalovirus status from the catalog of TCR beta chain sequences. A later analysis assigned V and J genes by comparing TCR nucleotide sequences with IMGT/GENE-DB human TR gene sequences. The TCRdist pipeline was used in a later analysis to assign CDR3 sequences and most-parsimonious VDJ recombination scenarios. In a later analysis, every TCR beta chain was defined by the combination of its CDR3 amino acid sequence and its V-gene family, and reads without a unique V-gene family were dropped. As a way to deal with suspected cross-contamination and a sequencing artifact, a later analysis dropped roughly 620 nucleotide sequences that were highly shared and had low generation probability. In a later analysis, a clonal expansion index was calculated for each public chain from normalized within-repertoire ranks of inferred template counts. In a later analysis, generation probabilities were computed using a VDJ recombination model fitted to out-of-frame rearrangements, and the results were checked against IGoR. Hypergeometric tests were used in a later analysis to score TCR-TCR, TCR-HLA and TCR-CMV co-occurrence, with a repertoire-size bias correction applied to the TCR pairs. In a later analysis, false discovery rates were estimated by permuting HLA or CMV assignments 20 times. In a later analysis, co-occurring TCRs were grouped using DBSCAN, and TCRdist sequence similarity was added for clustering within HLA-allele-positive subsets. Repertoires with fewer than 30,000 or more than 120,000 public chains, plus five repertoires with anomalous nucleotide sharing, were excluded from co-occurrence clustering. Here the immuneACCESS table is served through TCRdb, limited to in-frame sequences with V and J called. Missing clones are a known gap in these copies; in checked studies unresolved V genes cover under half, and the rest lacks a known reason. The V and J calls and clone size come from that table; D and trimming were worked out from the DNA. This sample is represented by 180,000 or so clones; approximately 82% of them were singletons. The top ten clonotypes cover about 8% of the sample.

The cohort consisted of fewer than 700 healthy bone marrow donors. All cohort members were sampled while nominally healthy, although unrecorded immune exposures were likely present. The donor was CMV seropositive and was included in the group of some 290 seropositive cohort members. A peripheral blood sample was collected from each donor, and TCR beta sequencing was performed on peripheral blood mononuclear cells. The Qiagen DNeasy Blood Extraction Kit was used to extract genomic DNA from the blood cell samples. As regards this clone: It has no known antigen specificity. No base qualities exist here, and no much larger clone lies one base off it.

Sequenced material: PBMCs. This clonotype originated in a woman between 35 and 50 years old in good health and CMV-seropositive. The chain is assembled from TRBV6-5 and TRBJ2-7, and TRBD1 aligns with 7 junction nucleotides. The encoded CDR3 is CATQGLSEQYF. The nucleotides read TGTGCCACACAGGGGTTGAGCGAGCAGTACTTC.